Presented here are 31 T cell receptor beta chains from one specimen sequenced in a study of CD8+CD57+ T cells in acquired aplastic anemia. TCR beta VDJ and CDR3 profiles were obtained from a genomic DNA template. TCRdb independently ran MiXCR on the reads; one entry per CDR3 protein. The data show 100,000 to 150,000 distinct CDR3 sequences, with roughly 50% seen just once and under 3% held by the top ten. The specimen sequenced was sorted CD4+, CD8+, or CD8+CD57+ T cells (not recorded which) from PBMCs. The receptors were gathered from a human donor in good health, serving as a control.

Concerning this clonotype itself: This may stem from a read error, because a much larger clone lies one nucleotide away. J is TRBJ1-1 and V is TRBV4-3, with 7 bases identical to TRBD1. Trimming at V came to 1 base and at J to 2 bases, leaving 7 bases not matched to a gene. Germline CDR1 and CDR2: LGHNA and YSLEER. This CDR3 spans 16 amino acids. CDR3 residues: CASSQASNRGNTEAFF. CDR3 in DNA: TGCGCCAGCAGCCAAGCAAGTAACAGGGGAAACACTGAAGCTTTCTTT.

The chain recombines TRBV19 with TRBJ2-5; 8 bases agree with TRBD2. V lost 7 bases and J lost 6; bases outside the gene matches: 19. This CDR3 comprises 17 residues. Germline V gene lookup returns CDR1 LNHDA and CDR2 SQIVND (reference sequence). In DNA form, the CDR3 reads TGTGCCAGTAACCCGGGAGGGCGCTCCTTTTCCGAAAAGACCCAGTACTTC. This codes for CASNPGGRSFSEKTQYF.

The CDR3 loop is CASSLAAQPEAFF. DNA for the CDR3: TGCGCCAGCAGCTTGGCCGCGCAGCCTGAAGCTTTCTTT. The rearrangement joins TRBV5-1 to TRBJ1-1; D gene uncertain. Trimming took off 0 bases at V and 6 bases at J, with 9 bases between the two ends. Germline V gene lookup returns CDR1 SGHRS and CDR2 YFSETQ. There are 13 residues in the CDR3.

The rearrangement joins TRBV19 to TRBJ1-5, with a tentative D call TRBD1 (6 bases). The CDR3 extends over 18 amino acids. Germline CDR1 is LNHDA and CDR2 is SQIVND (reference sequence). The V and J ends lost 4 bases and 1 base respectively, with 20 bases between them. CDR3 region: CASSNRERTEGSNQPQHF. The CDR3 DNA reads TGTGCCAGTAGTAACAGGGAAAGGACAGAGGGGAGCAATCAGCCCCAGCATTTT.

This clonotype came up once. The chain employs TRBV2 and TRBJ2-7; D gene ambiguous. CDR1 is SNHLY and CDR2 is FYNNEI in the germline V gene. CDR3 size: 13 residues. Trimming took off 5 bases at V and 4 bases at J, with 12 bases between the two ends. Written as DNA, the CDR3 is TGTGCCAGCAGTCCGGGCCAGAGGTACGAGCAGTACTTC. Protein sequence: CASSPGQRYEQYF. Full variable domain (rest looked up from reference TRBV2 and TRBJ2-7): EPEVTQTPSHQVTQMGQEVILRCVPISNHLYFYWYRQILGQKVEFLVSFYNNEISEKSEIFDDQFSVERPDGSNFTLKIRSTKLEDSAMYFCASSPGQRYEQYFGPGTRLTVT.

V and J are TRBV11-2 and TRBJ2-7; 14 nucleotides match TRBD2. This CDR3 spans 18 amino acids. J lost 2 bases, V lost 4 bases, and 10 bases had no gene match. Germline values: CDR1 SGHAT, CDR2 FQNNGV. CDR3 region: CASSSTWGLAGVTYEQYF. In DNA, the CDR3 is TGTGCCAGCAGCTCCACCTGGGGACTAGCGGGGGTTACCTACGAGCAGTACTTC.

On this clonotype: Just one base apart from a much larger clone, this may be a read error. This chain links TRBV30 with TRBJ1-2; tentatively, D is TRBD1 (6 bases). Germline assignment: CDR1 GTSNPN and CDR2 SVGIG (reference sequence). This CDR3 is 11 amino acids long. Trimming stripped 7 bases from V and 7 bases from J, with 13 bases between. The CDR3 bases are TGTGCCTTAGGGGGGGGCTGTGGCTACACCTTC. Amino acid sequence: CALGGGCGYTF.

The chain recombines TRBV7-8 with TRBJ2-5; 8 bases fit TRBD2. The CDR3 is 16 residues long. From germline, CDR1 is SGHVS and CDR2 FQNEAQ. V lost 2 bases and J lost 5; bases outside the gene matches: 10. CDR3: CASSLKGGLVGETQYF. CDR3 sequence (DNA): TGTGCCAGCAGCTTAAAGGGGGGACTAGTCGGGGAGACCCAGTACTTC.

V usage is TRBV19 and J usage is TRBJ2-6; D gene unclear. The germline V gene encodes CDR1 LNHDA and CDR2 SQIVND (reference sequence). CDR3 length: 15 amino acids. With 5 bases removed from V and 0 bases from J, the gap between germline ends came to 8 bases. CDR3: CASSEVSSGANVLTF. Here the CDR3 DNA reads TGTGCCAGTAGTGAGGTTTCCTCTGGGGCCAACGTCCTGACTTTC.

This clonotype was observed a few times. The chain joins TRBV29-1 to TRBJ2-7; a possible D gene is TRBD1 (6 bases). Trimming removed 4 bases at V and 1 base at J, with 17 bases between. The germline V gene has CDR1 SQVTM and CDR2 ANQGSEA. This CDR3 has 15 residues. This CDR3 reads CSVVRRQGPSYEQYF. CDR3 sequence (DNA): TGCAGCGTTGTTAGGCGGCAGGGGCCTTCCTACGAGCAGTACTTC.

This clonotype was counted at least ten times. The chain has TRBV5-1 and TRBJ2-7; TRBD1 aligns across 7 bases. This CDR3 is built from 17 residues. The J segment lost 2 bases and the V segment lost 4 bases, leaving 15 bases of the junction unmatched. The germline gives CDR1 SGHRS, CDR2 YFSETQ. The CDR3 coding sequence is TGCGCCAGCAGCCCTTCCCTATTACAGGGGCCAACCTACGAGCAGTACTTC. Its translation: CASSPSLLQGPTYEQYF. The complete variable domain, with remaining parts taken from reference TRBV5-1 and TRBJ2-7, reads KAGVTQTPRYLIKTRGQQVTLSCSPISGHRSVSWYQQTPGQGLQFLFEYFSETQRNKGNFPGRFSGRQFSNSRSEMNVSTLELGDSALYLCASSPSLLQGPTYEQYFGPGTRLTVT.

The CDR3 sequence is CSAAGGAGNTIYF. In DNA form, the CDR3 reads TGCAGTGCTGCGGGGGGGGCTGGAAACACCATATATTTT. The chain joins TRBV20-1 to TRBJ1-3; D possibly corresponds to TRBD1 (5 bases). The CDR3 spans 13 residues. The germline gives CDR1 DFQATT, CDR2 SNEGSKA (reference sequence). Trimming pared 5 bases from V and 2 bases from J, leaving 10 bases between.

The table lists this clonotype with many counts. The chain carries TRBV4-2 and TRBJ1-1; perhaps TRBD1 as D (6 bases). V was cut by 3 bases and J by 1 base, with 24 bases left in between. This CDR3 is 19 amino acids long. Germline lookup yields CDR1 LGHNA and CDR2 YNFKEQ. The CDR3 protein is CASSHFLRWYDRSNTEAFF. In nucleotides, the CDR3 is TGTGCCAGCAGCCATTTCTTAAGGTGGTACGACAGGTCGAACACTGAAGCTTTCTTT.

V is TRBV9 and J is TRBJ2-5; D remains ambiguous. The CDR3 covers 15 residues. From germline, CDR1 is SGDLS and CDR2 YYNGEE. V was clipped by 4 bases and J by 5 bases, with 18 bases between them. The CDR3 DNA reads as TGTGCCAGCAGCCCCCGGGCAAAGTTTGAGGAGACCCAGTACTTC. Protein sequence: CASSPRAKFEETQYF.

As concerns this clonotype: Relative to the germline gene, one junction end is altered; a read error may explain this. The CDR3 loop is CAISESGFQPQHF. The CDR3 region has the DNA TGTGCCATCAGCGAGTCGGGGTTCCAGCCCCAGCATTTT. The J gene is TRBJ1-5, the V gene TRBV10-3; D gene ambiguous. The CDR3 has 13 amino acids. Germline loops: CDR1 ENHRY, CDR2 SYGVKD.

In the case of this clonotype: Here the CDR3 omits its conserved ending phenylalanine or tryptophan, so a read error is the likely source. The limits of the CDR3 on the DNA are not certain, so only TCRdb's listed CDR3 is given. The chain recombines TRBV19 with TRBJ1-1; TRBD1, as called in the table, went unchecked against the DNA. Germline CDR1 reads LNHDA; CDR2 reads SQIVND (reference sequence). 10 amino acids form the CDR3, both terminal residues included. Here the CDR3 reads CASSKDSGLY.

V and J are TRBV12-3 or TRBV12-4 and TRBJ1-1, with no clear D. The CDR3 has 14 amino acids. With 5 bases removed from V and 11 bases from J, the gap between germline ends came to 21 bases. Here the CDR3 DNA reads TGTGCCAGCAGTCCCTCCCCCCGGGGAGACGAGGCTTTCTTT. Its protein product is CASSPSPRGDEAFF.

The rearrangement links TRBV20-1 to TRBJ1-1; no reliable D call. V gave up 5 bases and J gave up 2 bases, with 9 bases separating them. In germline, CDR1 is DFQATT, CDR2 SNEGSKA (reference sequence). The CDR3 totals 12 residues. The CDR3 DNA reads TGCAGTGCTTCCGACGGAAACACTGAAGCTTTCTTT. Translation: CSASDGNTEAFF.

This clonotype is labeled as medium-sized. This chain uses TRBV15 with TRBJ2-1, with 7 bases fitting TRBD1. V lost 8 bases, J lost 1 base, and 5 bases stayed unmatched. This CDR3 comprises 14 residues. Per the germline V gene, CDR1 is LNHNV and CDR2 is YYDKDF (reference sequence). CDR3 region: CATYQTGSYNEQFF. The CDR3 DNA sequence: TGTGCCACCTACCAGACAGGGTCCTACAATGAGCAGTTCTTC. The variable domain in full, completed from reference TRBV15 and TRBJ2-1, reads DAMVIQNPRYQVTQFGKPVTLSCSQTLNHNVMYWYQQKSSQAPKLLFHYYDKDFNNEADTPDNFQSRRPNTSFCFLDIRSPGLGDTAMYLCATYQTGSYNEQFFGPGTRLTVL.

This clonotype was seen repeatedly, ten times or more. The chain links TRBV7-8 to TRBJ2-5; D is possibly TRBD2 (6 bases). Trimming took off 8 bases at V and 2 bases at J, with 15 bases between the two ends. CDR1 SGHVS and CDR2 FQNEAQ come from the germline V gene. CDR3 length: 14 residues. The CDR3 region has the DNA TGTGCCAGCGGCCTTGGGAGCGGGCAAGAGACCCAGTACTTC. Protein: CASGLGSGQETQYF.

This clonotype was observed a few times. J is TRBJ1-4 and V is TRBV27; tentatively, D is TRBD1 (6 bases). The CDR3 runs 17 residues. Trimming left V 4 bases short and J 5 bases short, with 20 bases between. Per the germline V gene, CDR1 is MNHEY and CDR2 is SMNVEV (reference sequence). DNA for the CDR3: TGTGCCAGCAGTTCCCCACCCGCCGGAGGGGGGAATGAAAAACTGTTTTTT. Translation gives CASSSPPAGGGNEKLFF.

V usage is TRBV19 and J usage is TRBJ1-2, with a tentative D call TRBD1 (5 bases). The germline V gene has CDR1 LNHDA and CDR2 SQIVND (reference sequence). The ends were cut back, 5 bases at V and 5 bases at J, with 18 bases in the middle. The CDR3 runs to 15 residues. This CDR3 reads CASSAGSGFWYGYTF. The CDR3 coding sequence is TGTGCCAGTAGTGCTGGGTCAGGGTTTTGGTATGGCTACACCTTC.

This clonotype was counted only a few times. The rearrangement joins TRBV10-3 to TRBJ2-7; D possibly corresponds to TRBD1 (5 bases). V lost 2 bases, J lost 0 bases, and 11 bases lay in between. The length of the CDR3 is 15 residues. The germline gives CDR1 ENHRY, CDR2 SYGVKD. CDR3 residues: CAISERGSSSYEQYF. DNA for the CDR3: TGTGCCATCAGTGAGAGGGGTTCTAGCTCCTACGAGCAGTACTTC.

There are a few counts of this clonotype. The rearrangement uses TRBV2 and TRBJ2-3, with 7 bases identical to TRBD2. After removal of 3 bases from V and 2 bases from J, the junction contained 5 bases not matched to a gene. The CDR3 length is 15 residues. Germline V gene lookup returns CDR1 SNHLY and CDR2 FYNNEI. The CDR3 DNA reads as TGTGCCAGCAGTGACGCGGGGGACCCCACAGATACGCAGTATTTT. Translating gives CASSDAGDPTDTQYF.

The rearrangement links TRBV27 to TRBJ1-1, with D possibly being TRBD1 (6 bases). Germline V CDR1 and CDR2: MNHEY, SMNVEV (reference sequence). Trimming cost V 5 bases and J 0 bases, with 16 bases left between them. The CDR3 spans 16 residues. The CDR3 here is CASSKTGSRLNTEAFF. The CDR3 DNA reads TGTGCCAGCAGTAAGACAGGCTCCCGATTGAACACTGAAGCTTTCTTT.

This clonotype was counted ten times or more. The chain joins TRBV6-6 to TRBJ1-1, with 9 bases identical to TRBD1. This CDR3 spans 14 amino acids. Looked up from germline, CDR1 is MNHNY and CDR2 is SVGAGI (reference sequence). The junction had 6 bases not matched to a gene; V was cut back by 7 bases and J by 3 bases. CDR3 nucleotides: TGTGCCAGCAATCACAGGGGGCTCGACACTGAAGCTTTCTTT. Translating gives CASNHRGLDTEAFF.

This chain uses TRBV15 with TRBJ2-7, with D unresolved. The V and J ends lost 6 bases and 0 bases respectively, with 12 bases between them. Germline V CDR1 and CDR2: LNHNV, YYDKDF (reference sequence). The CDR3 extends over 14 amino acids. DNA for the CDR3: TGTGCCACCAGTACAGACATTGGCTCCTACGAGCAGTACTTC. It codes for CATSTDIGSYEQYF.

The chain uses TRBV19 and TRBJ2-7, with 12 bases identical to TRBD2. Germline values: CDR1 LNHDA, CDR2 SQIVND (reference sequence). The V and J ends lost 5 bases and 2 bases, in that order; junction bases with no gene match: 4. This CDR3 has 15 residues. CDR3 in amino acids: CASSSRTSGTYEQYF. The CDR3 nucleotides read TGTGCCAGTAGTTCCCGGACTAGCGGGACCTACGAGCAGTACTTC.

The chain links TRBV7-3 to TRBJ2-1; D perhaps matches TRBD1 (6 bases). V was clipped by 2 bases and J by 8 bases, with 13 bases between them. This CDR3 is built from 14 residues. In germline, CDR1 is SGHTA, CDR2 FQGTGA. CDR3 amino acids: CASSLGAGADEQFF. The CDR3 bases are TGTGCCAGCAGCTTAGGGGCAGGGGCGGATGAGCAGTTCTTC.

The V gene is TRBV10-3, the J gene TRBJ1-2, with TRBD1 matching over 7 bases. Germline V CDR1 and CDR2: ENHRY, SYGVKD. The V and J ends lost 7 bases and 8 bases, in that order; junction bases with no gene match: 7. CDR3 length: 12 amino acids. CDR3 residues: CAIKLTGEGYTF. CDR3 bases: TGTGCCATCAAACTTACAGGGGAAGGCTACACCTTC.

This clonotype was observed at least ten times. The chain links TRBV12-3 or TRBV12-4 to TRBJ2-7; 7 bases map to TRBD1. V shed 5 bases and J 3 bases; nucleotides not matched to a gene: 4. The CDR3 spans 13 residues. The CDR3: CASSVDRLYEQYF. CDR3 coding DNA: TGTGCCAGCAGTGTGGACAGGCTCTACGAGCAGTACTTC.